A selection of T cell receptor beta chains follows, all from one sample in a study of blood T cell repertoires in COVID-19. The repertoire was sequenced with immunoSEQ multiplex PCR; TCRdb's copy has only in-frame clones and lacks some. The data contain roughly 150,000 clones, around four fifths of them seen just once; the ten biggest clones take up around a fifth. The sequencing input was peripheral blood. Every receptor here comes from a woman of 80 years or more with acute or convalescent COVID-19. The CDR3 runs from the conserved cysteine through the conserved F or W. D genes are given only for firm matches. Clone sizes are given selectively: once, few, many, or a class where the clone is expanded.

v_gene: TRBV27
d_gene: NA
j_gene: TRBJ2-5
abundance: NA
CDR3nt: TGTGCCAGCAGTCCTGTCCGAGCGAAGCCACAAGAGACCCAGTACTTC
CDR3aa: CASSPVRAKPQETQYF

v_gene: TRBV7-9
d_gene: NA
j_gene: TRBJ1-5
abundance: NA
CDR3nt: TGTGCCAGCAGCTTAGGAGCAGGGGTCAATCAGCCCCAGCATTTT
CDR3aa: CASSLGAGVNQPQHF

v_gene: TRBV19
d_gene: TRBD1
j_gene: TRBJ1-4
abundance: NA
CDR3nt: TGTGCCAGTAGTATAGAGGGAGGCCGCCGACAGGGCTTTGAAAAACTGTTTTTT
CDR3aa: CASSIEGGRRQGFEKLFF

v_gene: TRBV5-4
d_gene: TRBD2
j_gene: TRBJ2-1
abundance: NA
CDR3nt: TGTGCCAGCAGCTTGGCTTCCCTAGCGGGGGGGCTTGGAGATGAGCAGTTCTTC
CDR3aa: CASSLASLAGGLGDEQFF

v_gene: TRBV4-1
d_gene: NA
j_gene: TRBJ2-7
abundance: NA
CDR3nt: TGCGCCAGCAGCCAAGCGCGGGATGGGGGATTCTCCGAGCAGTACTTC
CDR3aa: CASSQARDGGFSEQYF

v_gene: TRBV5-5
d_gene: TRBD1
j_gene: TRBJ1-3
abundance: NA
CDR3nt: TGTGCCAGCAGCTTGGTCCAGGGGACAGGTCGTAACACCATATATTTT
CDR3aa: CASSLVQGTGRNTIYF

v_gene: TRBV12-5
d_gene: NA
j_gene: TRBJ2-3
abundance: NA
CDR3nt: TGTGCTAGTGCCCTAGGACAGAAAGTGACAGATACGCAGTATTTT
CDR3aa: CASALGQKVTDTQYF

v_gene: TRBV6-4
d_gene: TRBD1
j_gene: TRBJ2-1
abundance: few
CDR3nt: TGTGCCAGCAGTGACTCCGGACAGGGCTATAATGAGCAGTTCTTC
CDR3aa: CASSDSGQGYNEQFF

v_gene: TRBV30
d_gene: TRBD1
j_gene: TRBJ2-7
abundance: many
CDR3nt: TGTGCCTGGTCGGGACAGGACTACGAGCAGTACTTC
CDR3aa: CAWSGQDYEQYF

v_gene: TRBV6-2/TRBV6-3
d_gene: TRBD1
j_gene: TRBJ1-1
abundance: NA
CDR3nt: TGTGCTAGCAGTTACCACCCGGACAGGGGGCTAGGGAACACTGAAGCTTTCTTT
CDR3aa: CASSYHPDRGLGNTEAFF

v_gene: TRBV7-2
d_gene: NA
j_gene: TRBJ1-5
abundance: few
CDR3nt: TGTGCCAGCAGCTTATCCCCATCGGGCAATCAGCCCCAGCATTTT
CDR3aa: CASSLSPSGNQPQHF

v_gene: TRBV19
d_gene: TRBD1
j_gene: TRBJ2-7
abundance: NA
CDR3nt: TGTGCCAGTAGCGAAACGGGACAGGGGTTCTACGAGCAGTACTTC
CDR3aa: CASSETGQGFYEQYF

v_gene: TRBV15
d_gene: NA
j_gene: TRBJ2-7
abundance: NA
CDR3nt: TGTGCCACCAGCAGAGTGCGGTACTCCTACGAGCAGTACTTC
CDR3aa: CATSRVRYSYEQYF

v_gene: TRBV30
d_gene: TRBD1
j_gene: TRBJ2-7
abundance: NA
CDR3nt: TGTGCCTGGAGTGTATGGACAGGGCGCTACGAGCAGTACTTC
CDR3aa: CAWSVWTGRYEQYF

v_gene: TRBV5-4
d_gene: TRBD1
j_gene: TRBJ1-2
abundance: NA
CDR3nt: TGTGCCAGCAGCGGGACAGGGGGAGGAAGGGGCTACACCTTC
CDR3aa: CASSGTGGGRGYTF

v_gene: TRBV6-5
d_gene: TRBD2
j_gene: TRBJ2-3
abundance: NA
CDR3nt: TGTGACATTGCCCCCGGACTAGCGGGAAAAGATACGCAGTATTTT
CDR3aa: CDIAPGLAGKDTQYF

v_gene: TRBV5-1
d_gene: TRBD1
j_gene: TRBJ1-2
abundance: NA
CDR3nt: TGCGCCAGCAGCGGGTCGGACAGGGCCTCTGGCTACACCTTC
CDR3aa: CASSGSDRASGYTF

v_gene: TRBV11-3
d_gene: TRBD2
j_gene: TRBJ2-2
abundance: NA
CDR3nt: TGTGCCAGCAGCTTAAATGCGGGAGGGGCGGTGTTTTTT
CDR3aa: CASSLNAGGAVFF

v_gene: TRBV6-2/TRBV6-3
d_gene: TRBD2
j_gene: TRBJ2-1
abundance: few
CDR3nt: TGTGCCAGCAGCCTAGCGGGGGGGACTTTAAATGAGCAGTTCTTC
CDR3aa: CASSLAGGTLNEQFF

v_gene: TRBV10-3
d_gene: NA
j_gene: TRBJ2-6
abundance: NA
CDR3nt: TGTGCCACCGCACCTAAGGCGGGGGGGGCCAACGTCCTGACTTTC
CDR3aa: CATAPKAGGANVLTF

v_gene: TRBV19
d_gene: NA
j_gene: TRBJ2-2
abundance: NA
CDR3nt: TGTGCCAGTAGCCGGGGGGACAAGAGAACCGGGGAGCTGTTTTTT
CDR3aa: CASSRGDKRTGELFF

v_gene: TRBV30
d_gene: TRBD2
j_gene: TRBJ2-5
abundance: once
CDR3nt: TGTGCCTGGAGTGTAGGGGTCGGCGGGGGGGCGGAGACCCAGTACTTC
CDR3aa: CAWSVGVGGGAETQYF

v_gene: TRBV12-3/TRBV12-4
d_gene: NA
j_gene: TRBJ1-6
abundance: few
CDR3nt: TGTGCCAGCGGCTTTGACAGAGATTCACCCCTCCACTTT
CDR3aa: CASGFDRDSPLHF

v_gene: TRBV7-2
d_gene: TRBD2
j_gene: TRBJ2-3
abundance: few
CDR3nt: TGTGCCAGCAGCTTCTCCGGTAGCGGGGGGGCAACAGATACGCAGTATTTT
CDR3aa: CASSFSGSGGATDTQYF

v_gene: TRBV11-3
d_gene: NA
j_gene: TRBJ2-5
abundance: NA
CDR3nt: TGTGCCAGCAGCTTAGGTGGGACATTGCAAGAGACCCAGTACTTC
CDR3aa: CASSLGGTLQETQYF

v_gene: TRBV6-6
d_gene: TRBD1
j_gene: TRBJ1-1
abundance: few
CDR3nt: TGTGCCGGACAAAGGGGGACAGGGGCGAACACTGAAGCTTTCTTT
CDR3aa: CAGQRGTGANTEAFF

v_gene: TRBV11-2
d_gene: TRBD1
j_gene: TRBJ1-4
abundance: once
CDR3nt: TGTGCCAGCAGCTCGACCTTTAAAAGGGGGCATTCCGAAAAACTGTTTTTT
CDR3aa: CASSSTFKRGHSEKLFF

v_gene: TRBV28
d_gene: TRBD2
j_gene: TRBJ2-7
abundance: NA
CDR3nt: TGTGCCAGCAGTAACGCTCTTCTAGCGGGAGGGCCTGCCTACGAGCAGTACTTC
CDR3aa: CASSNALLAGGPAYEQYF

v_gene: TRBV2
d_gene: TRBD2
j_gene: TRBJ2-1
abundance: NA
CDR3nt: TGTGCCACGGGAGGCAGGGAAACCTACAATGAGCAGTTCTTC
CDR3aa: CATGGRETYNEQFF

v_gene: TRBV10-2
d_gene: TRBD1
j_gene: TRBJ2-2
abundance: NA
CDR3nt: TGCGCCAGCAACAGGGGACCCGGGGAGCTGTTTTTT
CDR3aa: CASNRGPGELFF

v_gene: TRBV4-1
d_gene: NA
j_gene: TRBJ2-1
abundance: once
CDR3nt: TGCGCCAGCAGCCAAGAGACTAGGAGGGATGAGCAGTTCTTC
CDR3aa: CASSQETRRDEQFF

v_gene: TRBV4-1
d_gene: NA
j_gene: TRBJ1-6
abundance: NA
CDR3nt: TGCGCCAGCAGCCCCACGGACACTGGATCACCCCTCCACTTT
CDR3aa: CASSPTDTGSPLHF

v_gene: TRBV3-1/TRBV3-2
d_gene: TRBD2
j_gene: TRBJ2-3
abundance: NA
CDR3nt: TGTGCCAGCAGCCAGGGGGGGTCATATACGCAGTATTTT
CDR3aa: CASSQGGSYTQYF

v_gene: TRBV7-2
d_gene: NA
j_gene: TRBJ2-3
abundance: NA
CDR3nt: TGTGCCAGCAGCCTGGACAGTTCCAAAGATACGCAGTATTTT
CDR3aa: CASSLDSSKDTQYF

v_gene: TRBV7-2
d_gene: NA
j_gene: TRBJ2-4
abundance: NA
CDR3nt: TGTGCCAGCCGCGAGGGGGGGGCGTCCAAAAACATTCAGTACTTC
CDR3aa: CASREGGASKNIQYF

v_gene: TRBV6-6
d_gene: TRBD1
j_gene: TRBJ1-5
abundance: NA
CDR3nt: TGTGCCAGCAGGGCAGGGGGCGGGAATCAGCCCCAGCATTTT
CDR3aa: CASRAGGGNQPQHF

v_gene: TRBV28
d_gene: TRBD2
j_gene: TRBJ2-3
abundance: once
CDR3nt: TGTGCCAGCAGTGGCCTTCTAGCGGGGAGAGGAACAGATACGCAGTATTTT
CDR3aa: CASSGLLAGRGTDTQYF

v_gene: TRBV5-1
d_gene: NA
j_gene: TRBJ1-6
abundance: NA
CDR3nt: TGCGCCAGCAGCTTGGGGAGGGGTCCACCCCTCCACTTT
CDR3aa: CASSLGRGPPLHF

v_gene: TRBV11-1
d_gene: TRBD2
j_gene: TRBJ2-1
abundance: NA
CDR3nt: TGTGCCAGCAGTTCCACTAGCGGGGGGAATGAGCAGTTCTTC
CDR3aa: CASSSTSGGNEQFF

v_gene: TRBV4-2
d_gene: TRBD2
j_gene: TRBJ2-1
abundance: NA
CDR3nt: TGTGCCAGCAGCCAAGGGTCTAGCGGGAGCCCCCATGAGCAGTTCTTC
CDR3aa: CASSQGSSGSPHEQFF

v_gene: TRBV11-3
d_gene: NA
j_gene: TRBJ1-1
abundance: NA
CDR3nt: TGTGCCAGCAGCTTAGGAGGGCAGTCCACTGAAGCTTTCTTT
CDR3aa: CASSLGGQSTEAFF

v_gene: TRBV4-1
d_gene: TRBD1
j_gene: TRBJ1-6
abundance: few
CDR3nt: TGCGCCAGCAGCCAAGATGGGGGGACAGGGGCCTCACCCCTCCACTTT
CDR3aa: CASSQDGGTGASPLHF

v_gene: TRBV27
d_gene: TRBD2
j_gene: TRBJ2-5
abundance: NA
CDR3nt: TGTGCCAGCAGTTTATCGCGGGGGACTAGTCGGGAGACCCAGTACTTC
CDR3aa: CASSLSRGTSRETQYF

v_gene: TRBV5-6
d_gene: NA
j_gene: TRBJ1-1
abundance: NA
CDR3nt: TGTGCCAGCAGCTGGTGGTCTCGAATCCGGAGTGGTGAAGCTTTCTTT
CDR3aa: CASSWWSRIRSGEAFF

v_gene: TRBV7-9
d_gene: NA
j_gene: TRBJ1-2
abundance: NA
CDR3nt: TGTGCCAGCAGCTTAGCCCCGACAGCGAGCTATGGCTACACCTTC
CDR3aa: CASSLAPTASYGYTF

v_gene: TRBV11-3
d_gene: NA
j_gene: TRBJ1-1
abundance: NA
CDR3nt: TGTGCCAGCAGCCGTGGCAAGAACACTGAAGCTTTCTTT
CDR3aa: CASSRGKNTEAFF

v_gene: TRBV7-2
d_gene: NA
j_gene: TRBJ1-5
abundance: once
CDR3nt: TGTGCCAGCAGCTTATTGGGGGGAAATCAGCCCCAGCATTTT
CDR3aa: CASSLLGGNQPQHF

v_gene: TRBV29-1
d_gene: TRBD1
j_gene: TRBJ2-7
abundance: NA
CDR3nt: TGCAGCGCCCGGGACAGGGGAGCGTACGAGCAGTACTTC
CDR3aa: CSARDRGAYEQYF